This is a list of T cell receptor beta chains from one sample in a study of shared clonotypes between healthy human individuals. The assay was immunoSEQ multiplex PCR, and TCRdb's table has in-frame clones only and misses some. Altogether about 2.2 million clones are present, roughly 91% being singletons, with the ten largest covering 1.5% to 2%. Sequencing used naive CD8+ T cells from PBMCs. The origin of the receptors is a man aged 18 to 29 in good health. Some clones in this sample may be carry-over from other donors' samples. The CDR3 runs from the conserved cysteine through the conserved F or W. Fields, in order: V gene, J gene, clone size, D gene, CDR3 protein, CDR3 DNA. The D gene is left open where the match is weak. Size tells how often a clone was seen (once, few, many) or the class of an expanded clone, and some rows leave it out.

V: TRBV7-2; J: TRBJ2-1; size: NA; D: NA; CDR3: CASSLVEDEQFF; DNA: TGTGCCAGCAGCTTAGTCGAGGATGAGCAGTTCTTC
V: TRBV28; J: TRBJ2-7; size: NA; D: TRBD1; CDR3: CASSLGGWTGSYEQYF; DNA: TGTGCCAGCAGTTTGGGGGGTTGGACAGGGTCCTACGAGCAGTACTTC
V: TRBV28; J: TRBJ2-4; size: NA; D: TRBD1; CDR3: CASSLGRTGKGNIQYF; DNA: TGTGCCAGCAGTTTGGGGAGGACAGGGAAGGGGAACATTCAGTACTTC
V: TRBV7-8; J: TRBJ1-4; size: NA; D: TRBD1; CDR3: CASSLADRVVEKLFF; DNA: TGTGCCAGCAGCCTAGCAGACAGGGTTGTCGAAAAACTGTTTTTT
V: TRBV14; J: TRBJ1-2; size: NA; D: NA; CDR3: CASSQDMAPADYTF; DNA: TGTGCCAGCAGCCAAGATATGGCCCCCGCGGACTACACCTTC
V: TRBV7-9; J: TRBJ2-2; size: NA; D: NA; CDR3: CASSLGGGPGELFF; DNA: TGTGCCAGCAGCTTAGGTGGGGGCCCCGGGGAGCTGTTTTTT
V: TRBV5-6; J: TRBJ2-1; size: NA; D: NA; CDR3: CASSYRGYNEQFF; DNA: TGTGCCAGCAGCTACCGGGGCTACAATGAGCAGTTCTTC
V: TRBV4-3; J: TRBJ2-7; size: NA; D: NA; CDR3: CASSQDRDFNYEQYF; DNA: TGCGCCAGCAGCCAAGATAGGGACTTCAACTACGAGCAGTACTTC
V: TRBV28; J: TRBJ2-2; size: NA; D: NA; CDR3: CASSLRGSENTGELFF; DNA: TGTGCCAGCAGTTTAAGAGGTAGCGAGAACACCGGGGAGCTGTTTTTT
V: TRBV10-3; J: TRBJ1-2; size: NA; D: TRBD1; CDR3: CAISEQGARYGYTF; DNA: TGTGCCATCAGTGAACAGGGGGCGCGGTATGGCTACACCTTC
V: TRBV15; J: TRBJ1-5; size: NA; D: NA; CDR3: CATSRTQGFNQPQHF; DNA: TGTGCCACCAGCAGGACCCAGGGATTTAATCAGCCCCAGCATTTT
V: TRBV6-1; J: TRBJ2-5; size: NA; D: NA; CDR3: CASRPDSYRETQYF; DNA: TGTGCCAGCAGGCCAGACAGTTATCGCGAGACCCAGTACTTC
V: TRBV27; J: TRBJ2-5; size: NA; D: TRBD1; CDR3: CASSPFPYRGAETQYF; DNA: TGTGCCAGCAGTCCCTTCCCCTACAGGGGAGCAGAGACCCAGTACTTC
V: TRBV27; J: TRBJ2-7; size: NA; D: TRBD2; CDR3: CASIRTSGTYEQYF; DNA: TGTGCCAGCATTAGGACTAGCGGAACCTACGAGCAGTACTTC
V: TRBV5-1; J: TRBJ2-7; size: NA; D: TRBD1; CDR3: CASSTGTGAYEQYF; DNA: TGCGCCAGCAGTACCGGGACAGGGGCCTACGAGCAGTACTTC
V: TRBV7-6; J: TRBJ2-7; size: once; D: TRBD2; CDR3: CASSLSGSPDEQYF; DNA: TGTGCCAGCAGCCTTAGCGGGAGTCCCGACGAGCAGTACTTC
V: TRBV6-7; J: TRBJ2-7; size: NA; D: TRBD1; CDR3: CASRRPGTASYEQYF; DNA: TGTGCCAGCAGGCGCCCCGGGACAGCATCCTACGAGCAGTACTTC
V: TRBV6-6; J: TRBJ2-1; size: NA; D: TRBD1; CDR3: CASSPWTGEAYNEQFF; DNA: TGTGCCAGCAGTCCCTGGACAGGGGAGGCCTACAATGAGCAGTTCTTC
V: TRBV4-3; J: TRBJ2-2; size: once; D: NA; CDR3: CASSQDRVGRGKNTGELFF; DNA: TGCGCCAGCAGCCAAGATCGGGTTGGTCGTGGTAAGAACACCGGGGAGCTGTTTTTT
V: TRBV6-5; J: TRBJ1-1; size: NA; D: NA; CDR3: CASSYSRGGGTEAFF; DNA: TGTGCCAGCAGTTACTCCCGGGGAGGTGGGACTGAAGCTTTCTTT
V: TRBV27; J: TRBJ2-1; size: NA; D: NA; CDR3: CASSLWGREQFF; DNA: TGTGCCAGCAGTTTATGGGGGCGGGAGCAGTTCTTC
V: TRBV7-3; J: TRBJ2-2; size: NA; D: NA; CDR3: CASSLVSGFTGELFF; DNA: TGTGCCAGCAGCTTAGTGTCTGGGTTCACCGGGGAGCTGTTTTTT
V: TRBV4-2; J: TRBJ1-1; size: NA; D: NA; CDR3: CASSPRTAHTEAFF; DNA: TGTGCCAGCAGCCCCCGGACGGCCCACACTGAAGCTTTCTTT
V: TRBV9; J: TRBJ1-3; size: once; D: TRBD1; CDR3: CASRGGSPSGNTIYF; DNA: TGTGCCAGCAGAGGGGGCTCCCCCTCTGGAAACACCATATATTTT
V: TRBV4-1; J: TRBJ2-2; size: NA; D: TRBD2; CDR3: CASSPLASGTGELFF; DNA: TGCGCCAGCAGCCCACTGGCTAGCGGAACCGGGGAGCTGTTTTTT
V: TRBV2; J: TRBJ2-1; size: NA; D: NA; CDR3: CASSEGRAPYNEQFF; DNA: TGTGCCAGCAGTGAGGGCAGGGCCCCCTACAATGAGCAGTTCTTC
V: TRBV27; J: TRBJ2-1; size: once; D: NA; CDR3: CASSLLGEGVYNEQFF; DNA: TGTGCCAGCAGTTTACTGGGGGAGGGGGTCTACAATGAGCAGTTCTTC
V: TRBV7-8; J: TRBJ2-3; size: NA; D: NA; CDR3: CASKSRARDTQYF; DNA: TGTGCCAGTAAAAGTCGGGCTCGGGATACGCAGTATTTT